What follows is one TCR beta chain and its context. Its antigen is still unknown. The data are from a study of shared clonotypes between healthy human individuals. Study in general: A donor's plate count was three for CD4 naive and three for CD4 memory; CD8 naive had two and CD8 memory one. Study observations and caveats: An expected dependence of interdonor clonotype sharing on sequencing depth was noted. Shared clonotypes across all four donors exceeded non-shared ones in generation probability.

Authors' methods: Junction-only immunoSEQ data arrived without quality scores, meaning filtering differed. The data were produced by immunoSEQ multiplex PCR, yet TCRdb's version contains in-frame clones alone and is incomplete. The DNA was the basis for D and trimming; V, J and clone size are from that table. The sample shows 2 million to 2.5 million clones, 85% to 95% of them seen only once. Sequencing used naive CD4+ T cells sorted from blood. As to subset: CD45RA+ positively selected. This receptor was identified in a man younger than 35 in good health.

CDR3: CASSRLAGGPYEQFF. The DNA for the CDR3 is TGTGCCAGCAGCAGACTAGCGGGAGGGCCCTATGAGCAGTTCTTC. The V gene is TRBV7-2, the J gene TRBJ2-1; TRBD2 agrees at 14 bases. The CDR3 consists of 15 residues. Trimming at V came to 5 bases and at J to 8 bases, leaving 5 bases not matched to a gene. The germline gives CDR1 SGHTA, CDR2 FQGNSA.